A selection of T cell receptor beta chains follows, all from one sample in a study of identifying expanded T cells in peripheral blood. TCRdb's table, derived via immunoSEQ multiplex PCR, lists solely in-frame clones and lacks some. The sample shows about 130,000 clones, less than 90% of them seen only once. The material sequenced was blood. The receptor source for this set is a person aged 18-70 years in good health. Each CDR3 is given without its conserved first and last residue. D genes are given only for firm matches. Rows give clone size only sometimes, using once, few, many, or a class for an expanded clone.

j_gene: TRBJ2-5
abundance: NA
v_gene: TRBV6-1
d_gene: NA
CDR3aa: ASSVRHQETQY

j_gene: TRBJ1-4
abundance: few
v_gene: TRBV10-3
d_gene: NA
CDR3aa: AISEPGRQEKLF

j_gene: TRBJ2-1
abundance: NA
v_gene: TRBV9
d_gene: TRBD2
CDR3aa: ASSSVGTSGALYNEQF

j_gene: TRBJ2-1
abundance: NA
v_gene: TRBV11-3
d_gene: NA
CDR3aa: ASSLGTARQAF

j_gene: TRBJ2-3
abundance: once
v_gene: TRBV7-2
d_gene: NA
CDR3aa: ASSLGRTDTQY

j_gene: TRBJ1-1
abundance: NA
v_gene: TRBV18
d_gene: NA
CDR3aa: ASSPQRTANTEAF

j_gene: TRBJ2-7
abundance: NA
v_gene: TRBV9
d_gene: NA
CDR3aa: ASSVGGSGTYEQY

j_gene: TRBJ2-2
abundance: NA
v_gene: TRBV7-3
d_gene: NA
CDR3aa: ASSQQLGTGELF

j_gene: TRBJ2-1
abundance: NA
v_gene: TRBV27
d_gene: TRBD2
CDR3aa: ASSLIAGGDEQF

j_gene: TRBJ2-3
abundance: NA
v_gene: TRBV7-2
d_gene: NA
CDR3aa: ASSLRRASSTDTQY

j_gene: TRBJ2-7
abundance: NA
v_gene: TRBV11-2
d_gene: NA
CDR3aa: ASSKGLSYEQY

j_gene: TRBJ2-1
abundance: NA
v_gene: TRBV9
d_gene: NA
CDR3aa: ASSVGRLPDNEQF

j_gene: TRBJ2-6
abundance: NA
v_gene: TRBV19
d_gene: TRBD1
CDR3aa: ASSITGTGAGANVLT

j_gene: TRBJ2-1
abundance: NA
v_gene: TRBV9
d_gene: NA
CDR3aa: ASSVSTSHEQF

j_gene: TRBJ1-4
abundance: NA
v_gene: TRBV5-1
d_gene: NA
CDR3aa: ASSSDTGYEKLF

j_gene: TRBJ2-1
abundance: NA
v_gene: TRBV4-3
d_gene: NA
CDR3aa: ASSQGSGPHEQF

j_gene: TRBJ2-1
abundance: NA
v_gene: TRBV6-6
d_gene: NA
CDR3aa: ASSYPGSNEQF

j_gene: TRBJ2-2
abundance: once
v_gene: TRBV19
d_gene: TRBD1
CDR3aa: ATLPGQGYVGELF

j_gene: TRBJ1-4
abundance: NA
v_gene: TRBV15
d_gene: NA
CDR3aa: ATSRDGSLGGEKLF

j_gene: TRBJ1-1
abundance: NA
v_gene: TRBV7-3
d_gene: NA
CDR3aa: ASMDWGGLHTEAF